This TCR beta chain stems from a study of cytomegalovirus exposure and HLA in healthy donors. Study-level findings and limits: Many donors carried some public TCRs, although rarity characterized most TCR sequences. Excluded: some indistinguishable V segments such as TRBV6-2 and TRBV6-3. A later analysis, which compared TCR beta chains of equal frequency, found the HLA-associated ones more clonally expanded.

Comments on this clone: Its antigen remains unknown.

13 Jbeta primers and 60 Vbeta primers were used for the PCR. TCRdb keeps only in-frame clones here, not all; method: immunoSEQ multiplex PCR. This sample contains 65,000 to 80,000 clones. The trim removed 1 base at V and 9 bases at J, leaving 2 bases unmatched. The CDR3 sequence is 13 residues long. Germline-derived CDR1 and CDR2 are LGHNA and YNFKEQ. This chain links TRBV4-2 with TRBJ2-4, with 8 bases matching TRBD2. The receptor was isolated from a man aged 25 to 40 in good health and CMV-seronegative. Sequencing was carried out using PBMCs. The CDR3, as DNA: TGTGCCAGCAGCCAAGGACTAGCGAGCATTCAGTACTTC. Translating gives CASSQGLASIQYF.